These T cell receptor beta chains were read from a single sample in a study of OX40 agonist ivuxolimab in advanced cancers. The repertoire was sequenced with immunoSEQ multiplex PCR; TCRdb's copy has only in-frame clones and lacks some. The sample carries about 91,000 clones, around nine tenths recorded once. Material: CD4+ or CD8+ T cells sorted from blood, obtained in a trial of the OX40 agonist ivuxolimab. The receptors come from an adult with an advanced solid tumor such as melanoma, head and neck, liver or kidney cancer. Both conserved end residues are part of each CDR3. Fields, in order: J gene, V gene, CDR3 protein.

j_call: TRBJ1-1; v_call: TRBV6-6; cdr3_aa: CASSPEGGVEDTEAFF
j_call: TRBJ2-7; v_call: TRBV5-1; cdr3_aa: CASSWDYSYEQYF
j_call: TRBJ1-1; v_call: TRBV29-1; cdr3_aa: CSVETGGGTEAFF
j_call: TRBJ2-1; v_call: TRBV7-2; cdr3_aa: CASSWAGGRNEQFF
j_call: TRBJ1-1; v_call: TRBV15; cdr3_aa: CATSRDRGNTEAFF
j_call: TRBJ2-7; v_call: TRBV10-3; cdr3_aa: CAIRRTGGEGQYF
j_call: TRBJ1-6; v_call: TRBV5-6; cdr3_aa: CASSHKAAGGISLHF
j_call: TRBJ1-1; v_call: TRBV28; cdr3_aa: CASRIGGLNTEAFF
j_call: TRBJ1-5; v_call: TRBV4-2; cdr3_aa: CASSSPIGDGNQPQHF
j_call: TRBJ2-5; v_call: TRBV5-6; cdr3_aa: CASSLEQVETQYF
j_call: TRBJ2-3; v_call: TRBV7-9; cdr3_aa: CASSPGTGFTDTQYF
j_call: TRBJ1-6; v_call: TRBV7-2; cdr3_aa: CASSHGTARNSPLHF
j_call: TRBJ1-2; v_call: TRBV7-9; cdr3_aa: CASSLARNAGDYGYTF
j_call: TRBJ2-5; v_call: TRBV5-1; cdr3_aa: CASSYRDSQETQYF
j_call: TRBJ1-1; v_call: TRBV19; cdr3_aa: CASIRESTEAFF
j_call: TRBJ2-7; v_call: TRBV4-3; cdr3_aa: CASSQVGGQSEQYF
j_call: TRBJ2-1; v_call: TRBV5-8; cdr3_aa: CASSFRGASYNEQFF
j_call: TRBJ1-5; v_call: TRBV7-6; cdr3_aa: CASGQGSSQPQHF